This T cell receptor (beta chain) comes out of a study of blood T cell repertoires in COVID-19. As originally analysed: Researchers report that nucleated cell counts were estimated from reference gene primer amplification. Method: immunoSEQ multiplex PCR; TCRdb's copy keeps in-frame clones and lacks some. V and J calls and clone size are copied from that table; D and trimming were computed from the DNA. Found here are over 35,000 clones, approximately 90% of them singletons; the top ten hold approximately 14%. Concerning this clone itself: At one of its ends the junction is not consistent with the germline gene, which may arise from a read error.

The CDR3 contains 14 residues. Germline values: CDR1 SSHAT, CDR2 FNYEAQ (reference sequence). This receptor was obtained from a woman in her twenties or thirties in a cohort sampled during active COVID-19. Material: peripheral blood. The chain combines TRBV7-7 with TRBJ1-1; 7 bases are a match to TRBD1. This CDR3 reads CASSLLTGPTEAFF. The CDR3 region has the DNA TGTGCTAGCAGCTTATTGACAGGGCCTACTGAAGCTTTCTTT. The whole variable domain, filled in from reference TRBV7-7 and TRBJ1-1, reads GAGVSQSPRYKVTKRGQDVTLRCDPISSHATLYWYQQALGQGPEFLTYFNYEAQPDKSGLPSDRFSAERPEGSISTLTIQRTEQRDSAMYRCASSLLTGPTEAFFGQGTRLTVV.